This T cell receptor (beta chain) was identified during a study of blood T cell repertoires in COVID-19. The wider study: The United States, Italy and Spain were the sources of the acute and convalescent COVID-19 samples. Sources were T cells, B-cell-depleted T cells, or PBMCs; the material itself was cDNA or gDNA.

CDR1 and CDR2 (germline): LGHDT, YNNKEL (reference sequence). V gave up 4 bases and J gave up 7 bases; unmatched junction bases: 8. The CDR3 is 14 amino acids. Per the authors' pipeline: From reference gene primer amplification, estimates of nucleated cell counts were derived. The table came from immunoSEQ multiplex PCR; TCRdb's copy has only in-frame clones and leaves some out. That table supplies the V and J calls and clone size; D and trimming were determined from the DNA. The sample has hundreds of thousands of clones, 75% to 90% seen once. The receptor comes from a man in his forties or fifties with acute or convalescent COVID-19. Sequenced input: peripheral blood. The genes are TRBV3-1 (or the pseudogene TRBV3-2) and TRBJ1-2; TRBD1 matches 8 bases. CDR3 in amino acids: CASSRGGQGAGYTF. In DNA, the CDR3 is TGTGCCAGCAGCCGCGGAGGACAGGGCGCTGGCTACACCTTC.